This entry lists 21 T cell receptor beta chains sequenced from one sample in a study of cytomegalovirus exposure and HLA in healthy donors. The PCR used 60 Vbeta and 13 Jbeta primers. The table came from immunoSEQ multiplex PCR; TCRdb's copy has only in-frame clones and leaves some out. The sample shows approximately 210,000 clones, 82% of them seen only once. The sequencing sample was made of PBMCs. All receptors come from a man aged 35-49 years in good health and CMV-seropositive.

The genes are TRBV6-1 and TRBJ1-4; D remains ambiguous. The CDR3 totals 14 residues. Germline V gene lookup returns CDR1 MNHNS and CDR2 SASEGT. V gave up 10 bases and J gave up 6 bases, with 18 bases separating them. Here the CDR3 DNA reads TGTGCCATCGCTTGGCGGTCAGAAGATGAAAAACTGTTTTTT. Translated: CAIAWRSEDEKLFF.

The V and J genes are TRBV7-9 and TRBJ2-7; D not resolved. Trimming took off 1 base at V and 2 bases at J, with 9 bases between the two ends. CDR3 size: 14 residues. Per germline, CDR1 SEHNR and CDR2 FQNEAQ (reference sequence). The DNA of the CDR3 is TGTGCCAGCAGCTTAGTGGCAGGCGCCTACGAGCAGTACTTC. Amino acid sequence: CASSLVAGAYEQYF.

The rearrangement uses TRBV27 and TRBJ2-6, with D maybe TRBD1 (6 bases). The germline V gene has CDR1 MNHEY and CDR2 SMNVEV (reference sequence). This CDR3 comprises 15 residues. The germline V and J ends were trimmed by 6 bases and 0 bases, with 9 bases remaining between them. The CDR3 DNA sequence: TGTGCCAGCAGGATACAGGGCTCTGGGGCCAACGTCCTGACTTTC. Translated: CASRIQGSGANVLTF.

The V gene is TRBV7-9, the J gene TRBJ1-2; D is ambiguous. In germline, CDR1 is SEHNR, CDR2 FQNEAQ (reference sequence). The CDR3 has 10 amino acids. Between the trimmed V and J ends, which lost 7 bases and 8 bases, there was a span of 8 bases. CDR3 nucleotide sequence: TGTGCCAGCACCTTGGGCGGCTACACCTTC. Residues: CASTLGGYTF.

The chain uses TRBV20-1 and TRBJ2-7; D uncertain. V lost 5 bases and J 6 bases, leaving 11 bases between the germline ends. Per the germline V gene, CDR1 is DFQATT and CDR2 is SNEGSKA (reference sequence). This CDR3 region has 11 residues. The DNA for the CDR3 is TGCAGTGCTCCTAGACTGGGCGAGCAGTACTTC. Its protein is CSAPRLGEQYF.

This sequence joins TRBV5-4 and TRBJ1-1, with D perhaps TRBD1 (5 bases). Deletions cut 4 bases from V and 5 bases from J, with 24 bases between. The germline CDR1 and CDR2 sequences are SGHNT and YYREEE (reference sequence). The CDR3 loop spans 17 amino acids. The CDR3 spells CASSNGGVPVLGTEAFF. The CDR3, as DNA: TGTGCCAGCAGCAATGGAGGGGTACCCGTTCTGGGAACTGAAGCTTTCTTT.

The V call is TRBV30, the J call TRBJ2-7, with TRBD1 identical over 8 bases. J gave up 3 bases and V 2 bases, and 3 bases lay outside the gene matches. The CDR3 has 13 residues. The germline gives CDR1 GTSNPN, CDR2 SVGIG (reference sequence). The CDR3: CAWSLTGVYEQYF. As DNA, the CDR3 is TGTGCCTGGAGTTTGACAGGGGTCTACGAGCAGTACTTC.

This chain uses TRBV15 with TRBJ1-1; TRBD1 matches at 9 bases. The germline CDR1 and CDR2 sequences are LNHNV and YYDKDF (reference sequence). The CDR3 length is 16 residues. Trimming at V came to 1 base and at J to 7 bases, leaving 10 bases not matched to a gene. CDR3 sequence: CATSRAPQGALGEAFF. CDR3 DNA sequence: TGTGCCACCAGCAGAGCCCCACAGGGGGCGTTGGGTGAAGCTTTCTTT.

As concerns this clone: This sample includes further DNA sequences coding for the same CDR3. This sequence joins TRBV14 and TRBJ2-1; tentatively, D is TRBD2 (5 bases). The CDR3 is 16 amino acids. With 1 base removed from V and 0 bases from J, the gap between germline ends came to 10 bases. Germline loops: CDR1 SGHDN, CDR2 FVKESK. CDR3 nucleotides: TGTGCCAGCAGCCAAGGAGGGATCACCTCCTACAATGAGCAGTTCTTC. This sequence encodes CASSQGGITSYNEQFF. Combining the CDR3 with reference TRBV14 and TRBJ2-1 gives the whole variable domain EAGVTQFPSHSVIEKGQTVTLRCDPISGHDNLYWYRRVMGKEIKFLLHFVKESKQDESGMPNNRFLAERTGGTYSTLKVQPAELEDSGVYFCASSQGGITSYNEQFFGPGTRLTVL.

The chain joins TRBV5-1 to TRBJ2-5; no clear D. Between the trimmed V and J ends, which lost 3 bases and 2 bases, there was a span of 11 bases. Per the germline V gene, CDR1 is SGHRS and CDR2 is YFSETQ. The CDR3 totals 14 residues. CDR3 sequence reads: CASSSTITQETQYF. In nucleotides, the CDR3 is TGCGCCAGCAGCTCTACTATAACGCAAGAGACCCAGTACTTC.

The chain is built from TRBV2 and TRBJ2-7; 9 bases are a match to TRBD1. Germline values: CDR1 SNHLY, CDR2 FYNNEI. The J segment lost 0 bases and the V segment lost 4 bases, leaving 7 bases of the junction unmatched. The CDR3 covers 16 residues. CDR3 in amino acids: CASSGGLTGGSYEQYF. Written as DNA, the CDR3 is TGTGCCAGCAGTGGGGGCCTGACAGGGGGCTCCTACGAGCAGTACTTC.

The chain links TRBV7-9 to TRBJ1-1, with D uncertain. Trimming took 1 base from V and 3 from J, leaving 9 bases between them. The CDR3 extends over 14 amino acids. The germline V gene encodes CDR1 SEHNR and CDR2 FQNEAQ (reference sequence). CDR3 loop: CASSLVGRHTEAFF. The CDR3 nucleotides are TGTGCCAGCAGCTTAGTGGGGAGGCACACTGAAGCTTTCTTT. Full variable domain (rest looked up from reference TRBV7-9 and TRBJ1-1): DTGVSQNPRHKITKRGQNVTFRCDPISEHNRLYWYRQTLGQGPEFLTYFQNEAQLEKSRLLSDRFSAERPKGSFSTLEIQRTEQGDSAMYLCASSLVGRHTEAFFGQGTRLTVV.

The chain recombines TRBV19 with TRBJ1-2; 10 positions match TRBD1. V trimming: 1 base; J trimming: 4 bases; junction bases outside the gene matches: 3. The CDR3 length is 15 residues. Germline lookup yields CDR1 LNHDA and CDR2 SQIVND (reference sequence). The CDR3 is CASSIGTGGTYGYTF. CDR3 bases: TGTGCCAGTAGTATAGGGACAGGGGGAACCTATGGCTACACCTTC.

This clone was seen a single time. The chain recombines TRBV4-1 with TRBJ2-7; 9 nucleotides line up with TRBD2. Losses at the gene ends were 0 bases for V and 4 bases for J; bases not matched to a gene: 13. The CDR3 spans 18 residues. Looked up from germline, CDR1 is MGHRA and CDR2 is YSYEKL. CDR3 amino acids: CASSQDANWAGGPYEQYF. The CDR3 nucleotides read TGCGCCAGCAGCCAAGATGCCAACTGGGCGGGAGGGCCTTACGAGCAGTACTTC.

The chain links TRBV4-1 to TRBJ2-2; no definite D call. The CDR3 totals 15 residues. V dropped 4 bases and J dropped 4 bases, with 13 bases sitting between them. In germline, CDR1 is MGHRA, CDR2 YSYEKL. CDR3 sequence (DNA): TGCGCCAGCAGCCTTACACGGAGTAGCACCGGGGAGCTGTTTTTT. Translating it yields CASSLTRSSTGELFF.

The CDR3 bases are TGTGCCATCAGTGTCGGGAACTACAATGAGCAGTTCTTC. The encoded protein is CAISVGNYNEQFF. The V and J genes are TRBV10-3 and TRBJ2-1; possible D gene TRBD2, 5 bases. The germline CDR1 and CDR2 sequences are ENHRY and SYGVKD. The CDR3 is 13 amino acids. V gave up 4 bases and J gave up 3 bases, with 7 bases separating them.

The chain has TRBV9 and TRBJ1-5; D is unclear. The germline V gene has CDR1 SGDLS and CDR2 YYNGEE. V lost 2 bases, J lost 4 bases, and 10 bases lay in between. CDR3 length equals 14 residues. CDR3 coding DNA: TGTGCCAGCAGCGTGTACACCCCTAATCAGCCCCAGCATTTT. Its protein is CASSVYTPNQPQHF.

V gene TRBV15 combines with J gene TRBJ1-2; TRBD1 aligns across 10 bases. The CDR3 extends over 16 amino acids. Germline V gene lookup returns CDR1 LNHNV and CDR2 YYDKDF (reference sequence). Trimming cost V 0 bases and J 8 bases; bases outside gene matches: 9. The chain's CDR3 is CATSRDPGTGVGGYTF. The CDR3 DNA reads TGTGCCACCAGCAGAGATCCCGGGACAGGGGTTGGGGGCTACACCTTC.

CDR3 sequence (DNA): TGTGCCAGCACCCCAGGCAATGAGCAGTTCTTC. It yields the protein CASTPGNEQFF. The chain employs TRBV11-3 and TRBJ2-1; D gene ambiguous. Between the trimmed V and J ends, which lost 7 bases and 6 bases, there was a span of 7 bases. This CDR3 has 11 amino acids. Germline assignment: CDR1 SGHNT and CDR2 YENEEA.

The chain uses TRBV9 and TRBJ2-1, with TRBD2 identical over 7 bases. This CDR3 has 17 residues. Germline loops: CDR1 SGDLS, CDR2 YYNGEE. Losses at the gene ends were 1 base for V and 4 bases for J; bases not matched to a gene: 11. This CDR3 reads CASSVRREGGKYNEQFF. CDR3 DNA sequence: TGTGCCAGCAGCGTAAGAAGGGAGGGCGGGAAGTACAATGAGCAGTTCTTC.

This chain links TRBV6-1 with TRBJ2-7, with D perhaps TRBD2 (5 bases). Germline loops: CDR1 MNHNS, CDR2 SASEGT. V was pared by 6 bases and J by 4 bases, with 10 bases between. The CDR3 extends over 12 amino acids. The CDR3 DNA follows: TGTGCCAGCAGCGGACTCCTTTACGAGCAGTACGTC. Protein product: CASSGLLYEQYV.